Following are 4 T cell receptor beta chains from one sample sequenced in a study of lymphopenia after photon versus proton radiotherapy. Here immunoSEQ multiplex PCR was the method, and the copy in TCRdb shows in-frame clones only, minus some. Of 7,000 to 9,000 clones listed, about 86% are singletons. This specimen was peripheral blood, taken from a patient treated with photon-based radiotherapy. The receptor source for this set is a man of 80 years or more with cholangiocarcinoma.

With regard to this clone: The germline gene is not matched at one end of the junction; a read error may be the cause. This sequence joins TRBV5-3 and TRBJ1-6; 8 positions agree with TRBD1. TRBV5-3 falls under the ORF class, with uncertain function. The CDR3 length is 15 residues. CDR3 nucleotides: TGTGCCAGCAGCTTCCTGGACAGGGATAATTCACCCCTCCACTTT. Amino acids: CASSFLDRDNSPLHF.

This clone was counted a single time. The rearrangement links TRBV28 to TRBJ1-1, with 9 nucleotides matching TRBD1. The CDR3 length is 14 residues. The germline V gene encodes CDR1 MDHEN and CDR2 SYDVKM. V was pared by 6 bases and J by 7 bases, with 9 bases of the junction left unmatched. The CDR3 DNA sequence: TGTGCCAGCAGGTCCGGGACAGGGATGAATGAAGCTTTCTTT. Protein sequence: CASRSGTGMNEAFF.

This chain uses TRBV14 with TRBJ2-7; D may correspond to TRBD1 or TRBD2 (6 bases each). V shed 4 bases and J shed 7 bases, with 14 bases lying between them. Germline CDR1 and CDR2: SGHDN and FVKESK. This CDR3 has 13 amino acids. The CDR3 loop is CASSLLQGREQYF. The CDR3 region has the DNA TGTGCCAGCAGCCTACTCCAGGGGAGGGAGCAGTACTTC. Full variable domain (remainder filled in from reference TRBV14 and TRBJ2-7): EAGVTQFPSHSVIEKGQTVTLRCDPISGHDNLYWYRRVMGKEIKFLLHFVKESKQDESGMPNNRFLAERTGGTYSTLKVQPAELEDSGVYFCASSLLQGREQYFGPGTRLTVT.

This chain links TRBV7-2 with TRBJ1-2; D is uncertain. Trimming cost V 2 bases and J 0 bases, with 10 bases left between them. The CDR3 covers 15 residues. From germline, CDR1 is SGHTA and CDR2 FQGNSA. The DNA of the CDR3 is TGTGCCAGCAGCTTATCGGCCTTAGCTAACTATGGCTACACCTTC. Its protein product is CASSLSALANYGYTF.